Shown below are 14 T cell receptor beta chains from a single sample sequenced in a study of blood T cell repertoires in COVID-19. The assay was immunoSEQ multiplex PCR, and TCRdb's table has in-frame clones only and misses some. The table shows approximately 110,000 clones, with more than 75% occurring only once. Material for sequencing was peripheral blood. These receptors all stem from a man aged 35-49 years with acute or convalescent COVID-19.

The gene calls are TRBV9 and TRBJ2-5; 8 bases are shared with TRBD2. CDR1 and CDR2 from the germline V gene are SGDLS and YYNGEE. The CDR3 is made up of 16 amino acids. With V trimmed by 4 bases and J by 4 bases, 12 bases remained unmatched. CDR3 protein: CASSPGLARGGETQYF. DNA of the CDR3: TGTGCCAGCAGCCCAGGACTAGCCCGAGGGGGAGAGACCCAGTACTTC.

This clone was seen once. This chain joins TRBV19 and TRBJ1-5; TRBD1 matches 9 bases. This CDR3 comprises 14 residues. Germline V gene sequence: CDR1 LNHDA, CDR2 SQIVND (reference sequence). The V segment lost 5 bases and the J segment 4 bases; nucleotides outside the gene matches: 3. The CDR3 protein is CASSPGQGNQPQHF. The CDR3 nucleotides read TGTGCCAGTAGTCCGGGACAGGGAAATCAGCCCCAGCATTTT.

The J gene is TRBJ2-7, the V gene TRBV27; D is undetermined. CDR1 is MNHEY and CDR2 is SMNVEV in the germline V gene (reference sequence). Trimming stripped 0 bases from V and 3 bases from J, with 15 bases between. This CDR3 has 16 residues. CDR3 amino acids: CASSLSVSWSIYEQYF. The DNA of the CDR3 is TGTGCCAGCAGTTTATCGGTATCTTGGAGTATCTACGAGCAGTACTTC.

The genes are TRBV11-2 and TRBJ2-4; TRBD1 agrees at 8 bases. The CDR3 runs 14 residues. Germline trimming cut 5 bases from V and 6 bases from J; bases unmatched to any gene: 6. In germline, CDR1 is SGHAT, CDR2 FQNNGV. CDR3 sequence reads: CASSPRQGSNIQYF. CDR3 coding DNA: TGTGCCAGCAGCCCCCGACAGGGGTCAAACATTCAGTACTTC.

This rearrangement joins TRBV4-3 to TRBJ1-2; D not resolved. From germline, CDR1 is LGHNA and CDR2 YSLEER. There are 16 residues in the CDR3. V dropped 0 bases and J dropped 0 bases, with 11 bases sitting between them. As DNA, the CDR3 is TGCGCCAGCAGCCAAGAGGACGTTAGCGCTAACTATGGCTACACCTTC. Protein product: CASSQEDVSANYGYTF.

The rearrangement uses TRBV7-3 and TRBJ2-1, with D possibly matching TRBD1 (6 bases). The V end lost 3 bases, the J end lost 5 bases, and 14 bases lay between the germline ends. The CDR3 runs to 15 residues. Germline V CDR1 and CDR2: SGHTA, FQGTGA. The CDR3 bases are TGTGCCAGCAGCTTTGGCACAGGGCCTCACAATGAGCAGTTCTTC. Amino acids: CASSFGTGPHNEQFF.

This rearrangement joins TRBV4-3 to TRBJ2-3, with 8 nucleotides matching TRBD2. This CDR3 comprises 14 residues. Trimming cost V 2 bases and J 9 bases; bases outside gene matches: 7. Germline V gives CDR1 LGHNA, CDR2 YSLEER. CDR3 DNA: TGCGCCAGCAGCCAACTCCGGACTAGCCGGACGCAGTATTTT. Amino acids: CASSQLRTSRTQYF.

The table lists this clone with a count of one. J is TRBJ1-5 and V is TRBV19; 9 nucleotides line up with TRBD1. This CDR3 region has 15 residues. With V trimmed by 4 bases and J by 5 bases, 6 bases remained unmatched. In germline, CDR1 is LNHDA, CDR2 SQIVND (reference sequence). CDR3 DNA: TGTGCCAGTAGTAGCCAACAGGGGGCGCATCAGCCCCAGCATTTT. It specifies CASSSQQGAHQPQHF.

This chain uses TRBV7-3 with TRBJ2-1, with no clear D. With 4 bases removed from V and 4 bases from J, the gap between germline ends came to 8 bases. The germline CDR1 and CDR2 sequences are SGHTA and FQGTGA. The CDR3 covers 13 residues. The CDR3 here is CASSSGQYNEQFF. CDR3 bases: TGTGCCAGCAGCTCTGGGCAGTACAATGAGCAGTTCTTC.

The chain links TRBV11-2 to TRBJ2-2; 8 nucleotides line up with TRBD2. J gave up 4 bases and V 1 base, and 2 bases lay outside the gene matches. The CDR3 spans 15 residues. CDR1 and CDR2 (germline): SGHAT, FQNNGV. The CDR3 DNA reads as TGTGCCAGCAGCTTAGCGGGAGGGGCCACCGGGGAGCTGTTTTTT. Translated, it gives CASSLAGGATGELFF.

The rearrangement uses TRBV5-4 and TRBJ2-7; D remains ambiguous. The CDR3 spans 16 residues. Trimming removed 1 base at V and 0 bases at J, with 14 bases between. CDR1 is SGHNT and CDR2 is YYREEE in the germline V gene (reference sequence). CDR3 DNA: TGTGCCAGCAGCTTGTGGATAGCCCCTGGCTCCTACGAGCAGTACTTC. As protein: CASSLWIAPGSYEQYF.

CDR3 bases: TGTGCCAGCAGCTTAGGGGCGGGGGCGGACGAGCAGTACTTC. This encodes CASSLGAGADEQYF. J is TRBJ2-7 and V is TRBV7-9; D may be TRBD2 (7 bases). Germline V gene lookup returns CDR1 SEHNR and CDR2 FQNEAQ (reference sequence). CDR3 length: 14 amino acids. V was pared by 1 base and J by 5 bases, with 12 bases between.

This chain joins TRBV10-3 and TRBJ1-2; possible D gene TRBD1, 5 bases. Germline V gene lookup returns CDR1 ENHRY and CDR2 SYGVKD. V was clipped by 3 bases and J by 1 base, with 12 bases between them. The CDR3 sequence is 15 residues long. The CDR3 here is CAISERGGVNYGYTF. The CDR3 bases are TGTGCCATCAGTGAAAGGGGAGGGGTTAACTATGGCTACACCTTC.

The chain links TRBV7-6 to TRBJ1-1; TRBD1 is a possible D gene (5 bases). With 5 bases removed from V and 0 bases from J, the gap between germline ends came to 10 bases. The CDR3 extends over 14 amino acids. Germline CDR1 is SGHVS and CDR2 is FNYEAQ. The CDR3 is CASSLRDLNTEAFF. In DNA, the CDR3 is TGTGCCAGCAGCCTCAGGGATTTGAACACTGAAGCTTTCTTT.